The source of this T cell receptor beta chain is a study of Graves' ophthalmopathy and Graves' hyperthyroidism. Researchers took RNA transcripts and amplified TCR beta CDR3 regions from them. First-round RT-PCR with HTBI primers preceded a second-round multiplex PCR. Using its own MiXCR run on the multiplex PCR reads, TCRdb lists one record per CDR3 protein. The profile shows hundreds of thousands of distinct CDR3 sequences, roughly 41% of them singletons. The CDR3 contains 15 residues. The germline gives CDR1 SGHNT, CDR2 YENEEA. The germline V and J ends were trimmed by 0 bases and 5 bases, with 14 bases remaining between them. Study-wide results and limits: Its predictions of ophthalmopathy progression gave the model 55% to 71% sensitivity and 72% to 85% specificity.

Lactation, pregnancy, uncontrolled infections and other autoimmune diseases were all grounds for excluding patients. At least ten counts were recorded for this clonotype. What it binds is unknown. The clonotype was recovered from an adult man with Graves' ophthalmopathy. The rearrangement links TRBV11-3 to TRBJ2-7; D is unresolved. The material sequenced was peripheral blood. The CDR3 sequence is CASSLEWVRIDEQYF. Written as DNA, the CDR3 is TGTGCCAGCAGCTTAGAATGGGTCCGCATCGACGAGCAGTACTTC.